What follows are 27 T cell receptor beta chains derived from one specimen sequenced in a study of blood T cell repertoires in COVID-19. TCRdb keeps only in-frame clones here, not all; method: immunoSEQ multiplex PCR. The table shows more than 250,000 clones, with more than 80% occurring only once. The sample was peripheral blood. The origin of the receptors is a woman between 50 and 59 years old with COVID-19, enrolled during active disease.

The chain couples TRBV24-1 to TRBJ1-5; the D gene is possibly TRBD1 (5 bases). CDR3 length equals 16 residues. Germline CDR1 and CDR2: KGHDR and SFDVKD. The V end was cut by 7 bases, the J end by 0 bases, with 15 bases between. The CDR3 region has the DNA TGTGCCACCAGCGGGGGGACCCCCGGTAGCAATCAGCCCCAGCATTTT. Translating gives CATSGGTPGSNQPQHF.

A remark on this clone: Compared with germline, one end of the junction differs, possibly owing to a read error. V and J are TRBV7-7 and TRBJ2-1, with 9 bases identical to TRBD2. In germline, CDR1 is SSHAT, CDR2 FNYEAQ (reference sequence). The CDR3 loop spans 15 amino acids. The CDR3 is CASSLASGRFNEQFF. The CDR3 nucleotides are TGTGCTAGCAGCTTAGCCAGCGGGAGGTTCAATGAGCAGTTCTTC.

This chain joins TRBV11-2 and TRBJ2-2; the match to TRBD1 covers 8 bases. Germline lookup yields CDR1 SGHAT and CDR2 FQNNGV. The CDR3 has 17 residues. Trimming removed 4 bases from V and 0 bases from J; junction bases left unmatched: 7. The CDR3 coding sequence is TGTGCCAGCAGCTCTTTTCCCAGGGGGCCGAACACCGGGGAGCTGTTTTTT. It is translated as CASSSFPRGPNTGELFF.

The chain has TRBV3-1 (or the pseudogene TRBV3-2) and TRBJ1-1; D remains unclear. The CDR3 runs 13 residues. CDR1 LGHDT and CDR2 YNNKEL come from the germline V gene (reference sequence). V was pared by 1 base and J by 6 bases, with 9 bases between. CDR3 nucleotides: TGTGCCAGCAGCCAAGCCACGCGGGCTGAAGCTTTCTTT. This gives the protein CASSQATRAEAFF.

The count of this clone is one. V usage is TRBV5-1 and J usage is TRBJ2-3, with TRBD2 as a possible D gene (6 bases). Germline CDR1 is SGHRS and CDR2 is YFSETQ. CDR3 length: 14 residues. V dropped 6 bases and J dropped 4 bases, with 15 bases sitting between them. The CDR3 DNA follows: TGCGCCAGCACCATGGGGGGAGCGGCAGATACGCAGTATTTT. As protein: CASTMGGAADTQYF.

The chain joins TRBV28 to TRBJ1-5; possibly TRBD1 for D (6 bases). With 6 bases removed from V and 9 bases from J, the gap between germline ends came to 18 bases. This CDR3 is 14 amino acids long. Germline V gene sequence: CDR1 MDHEN, CDR2 SYDVKM. This chain's CDR3 is CASSPSGGRAPQHF. The CDR3 nucleotides are TGTGCCAGCAGCCCCTCGGGGGGCCGAGCGCCCCAGCATTTT.

This chain joins TRBV5-1 and TRBJ2-1; 9 nucleotides align to TRBD2. This CDR3 spans 14 amino acids. The ends lost 4 bases at V and 5 bases at J; junction bases unmatched: 4. The V gene's germline CDR1 is SGHRS and CDR2 YFSETQ. CDR3 DNA: TGCGCCAGCAGCAAACTAGCGGGCAACAATGAGCAGTTCTTC. Amino acids: CASSKLAGNNEQFF.

This clone was seen just once. The gene calls are TRBV7-8 and TRBJ2-1, with 8 bases identical to TRBD1. This CDR3 region has 18 residues. V was pared by 4 bases and J by 2 bases, with 13 bases of the junction left unmatched. The germline gives CDR1 SGHVS, CDR2 FQNEAQ. CDR3 sequence (DNA): TGTGCCAGCAGCTCGGACAGGGTTGGTATCTCACCCTACAATGAGCAGTTCTTC. The encoded protein is CASSSDRVGISPYNEQFF.

This chain connects TRBV9 to TRBJ1-3, with TRBD1 matching over 9 bases. Germline CDR1 and CDR2: SGDLS and YYNGEE. The CDR3 length is 17 residues. Trimming cost V 0 bases and J 0 bases; bases outside gene matches: 4. This chain's CDR3 is CASSVGGQGPSGNTIYF. In nucleotides, the CDR3 is TGTGCCAGCAGCGTAGGGGGACAGGGACCCTCTGGAAACACCATATATTTT.

The rearrangement uses TRBV14 and TRBJ1-3, with D unclear. This CDR3 has 14 amino acids. Trimming took off 4 bases at V and 2 bases at J, with 9 bases between the two ends. Germline CDR1 and CDR2: SGHDN and FVKESK. Written as DNA, the CDR3 is TGTGCCAGCAGCCCACACAGAGCTGGAAACACCATATATTTT. Amino acid sequence: CASSPHRAGNTIYF.

This clone has just a few counts. J is TRBJ1-3 and V is TRBV30; D gene uncertain. The CDR3 is 13 residues long. V lost 8 bases and J lost 0, with 11 bases in between. Germline V gene lookup returns CDR1 GTSNPN and CDR2 SVGIG (reference sequence). CDR3 DNA: TGTGCCGCCGACATGTTCTCTGGAAACACCATATATTTT. Residues: CAADMFSGNTIYF.

The rearrangement links TRBV18 to TRBJ2-5; D gene uncertain. V was pared by 5 bases and J by 4 bases, with 8 bases between. Per germline, CDR1 KGHSH and CDR2 LQKENI. This CDR3 spans 12 amino acids. CDR3 amino acids: CASSSFGETQYF. DNA for the CDR3: TGTGCCAGCTCAAGTTTCGGAGAGACCCAGTACTTC.

This clone was counted a few times. CDR3 sequence (DNA): TGTGCCAGCAGCGTAGGGGGCGGAGGGGAAAAACTGTTTTTT. Residues: CASSVGGGGEKLFF. This chain joins TRBV7-9 and TRBJ1-4, with TRBD1 matching over 7 bases. Germline V gene lookup returns CDR1 SEHNR and CDR2 FQNEAQ (reference sequence). The CDR3 runs 14 residues. V gave up 5 bases and J gave up 8 bases; unmatched junction bases: 8. Based on the CDR3 plus reference TRBV7-9 and TRBJ1-4, the full variable domain is DTGVSQNPRHKITKRGQNVTFRCDPISEHNRLYWYRQTLGQGPEFLTYFQNEAQLEKSRLLSDRFSAERPKGSFSTLEIQRTEQGDSAMYLCASSVGGGGEKLFFGSGTQLSVL.

V and J are TRBV27 and TRBJ1-5, with 8 bases aligning to TRBD1. Trimming cost V 8 bases and J 2 bases; bases outside gene matches: 11. The CDR3 runs 16 residues. Germline V gene lookup returns CDR1 MNHEY and CDR2 SMNVEV (reference sequence). The CDR3 here is CASSTHRGGGNQPQHF. CDR3 nucleotide sequence: TGTGCCAGCTCTACTCACAGGGGGGGAGGCAATCAGCCCCAGCATTTT.

This sequence joins TRBV5-5 and TRBJ2-7; D is possibly TRBD2 (7 bases). V dropped 4 bases and J dropped 3 bases, with 14 bases sitting between them. CDR1 is SGHKS, CDR2 YYEKEE, per germline (reference sequence). CDR3 length: 14 residues. The CDR3 protein is CASSQRGGGYEQYF. Written as DNA, the CDR3 is TGTGCCAGCAGCCAAAGGGGAGGGGGCTACGAGCAGTACTTC.

V gene TRBV30 combines with J gene TRBJ1-1; D call uncertain. CDR1 and CDR2 from the germline V gene are GTSNPN and SVGIG (reference sequence). The CDR3 contains 11 residues. The V end lost 3 bases, the J end lost 8 bases, and 10 bases lay between the germline ends. As DNA, the CDR3 is TGTGCCTGGAGCGGGTCGGTGGAAGCTTTCTTT. Residues: CAWSGSVEAFF.

The V gene is TRBV7-3, the J gene TRBJ2-5; possibly TRBD2 for D (6 bases). This CDR3 spans 15 amino acids. V lost 4 bases to trimming and J lost 5 bases, with 17 bases between them. The germline CDR1 and CDR2 sequences are SGHTA and FQGTGA. CDR3 DNA: TGTGCCAGCAGCTCCCAGCGGGCTGTAGGGGAGACCCAGTACTTC. It is translated as CASSSQRAVGETQYF.

This chain uses TRBV5-6 with TRBJ2-2; tentative D call: TRBD2 (5 bases). The CDR3 has 14 amino acids. V was shortened by 5 bases and J by 7 bases, with 15 bases between the two germline ends. From germline, CDR1 is SGHDT and CDR2 YYEEEE. The CDR3 sequence: CASRSGIWGGELFF. As DNA, the CDR3 is TGTGCCAGCAGATCCGGGATTTGGGGCGGGGAGCTGTTTTTT.

This clone was recorded a few times. This chain links TRBV18 with TRBJ2-3, with TRBD1 identical over 9 bases. CDR3 size: 16 residues. V gave up 2 bases and J gave up 2 bases; unmatched junction bases: 5. Germline lookup yields CDR1 KGHSH and CDR2 LQKENI. In DNA, the CDR3 is TGTGCCAGCTCACCAAGGACAGGGGCTTCCACAGATACGCAGTATTTT. It codes for CASSPRTGASTDTQYF.

The chain has TRBV11-3 and TRBJ2-7; 7 nucleotides agree with TRBD2. The germline V gene encodes CDR1 SGHNT and CDR2 YENEEA. The CDR3 runs 13 residues. With V trimmed by 7 bases and J by 5 bases, 8 bases remained unmatched. The CDR3 region is CASKRGGDHEQYF. For the CDR3, the DNA is TGTGCCAGCAAGCGGGGAGGGGACCACGAGCAGTACTTC.

The chain is built from TRBV11-2 and TRBJ2-7; possibly TRBD2 for D (6 bases). Trimming left V 0 bases short and J 3 bases short, with 24 bases between. This CDR3 spans 19 amino acids. Germline CDR1 reads SGHAT; CDR2 reads FQNNGV. The CDR3 reads CASSLDMVAGRVLVYEQYF. The CDR3 DNA reads TGTGCCAGCAGCTTAGATATGGTGGCGGGACGAGTACTGGTCTACGAGCAGTACTTC.

The chain joins TRBV3-1 (or the pseudogene TRBV3-2) to TRBJ1-5, with unresolved D. The V and J ends lost 4 bases and 0 bases respectively, with 7 bases between them. There are 14 residues in the CDR3. Germline values: CDR1 LGHDT, CDR2 YNNKEL (reference sequence). The CDR3 here is CASSLSNSNQPQHF. DNA of the CDR3: TGTGCCAGCAGCCTCAGTAATAGCAATCAGCCCCAGCATTTT.

In regard to this clone: Its ends do not fully match the called genes, so a read error is possible. J is TRBJ1-2 and V is TRBV6-6, with D tentatively TRBD1 (5 bases). This CDR3 has 13 amino acids. Germline CDR1 is MNHNY and CDR2 is SVGAGI (reference sequence). CDR3 loop: CASSYRDSGVHAF. CDR3 nucleotide sequence: TGTGCCAGCAGTTACCGAGACAGTGGGGTTCATGCCTTC.

V usage is TRBV19 and J usage is TRBJ2-7; TRBD2 matches at 10 bases. The V and J ends lost 8 bases and 7 bases, in that order; junction bases with no gene match: 14. CDR1 is LNHDA and CDR2 is SQIVND in the germline V gene (reference sequence). The CDR3 has 15 amino acids. CDR3 DNA: TGTGCCAGTGAAGTGGTAGCGGGAGGCCCGGGGGAGCAGTACTTC. This gives the protein CASEVVAGGPGEQYF.

The chain couples TRBV7-6 to TRBJ2-1, with a tentative D call TRBD1 (5 bases). CDR1 is SGHVS, CDR2 FNYEAQ, per germline. Trimming shortened V by 2 bases and J by 5 bases, and 10 bases separated the two germline ends. The length of the CDR3 is 14 residues. In DNA form, the CDR3 reads TGTGCCAGCAGCTTAAGGGGCGGTAACAATGAGCAGTTCTTC. As protein: CASSLRGGNNEQFF.

On this clone itself: Other nucleotide sequences in the sample specify the same CDR3. The gene calls are TRBV5-1 and TRBJ2-7; TRBD1 might be the D (5 bases). The V and J ends lost 1 base and 1 base respectively, with 9 bases between them. Germline-derived CDR1 and CDR2 are SGHRS and YFSETQ. This CDR3 comprises 14 residues. The CDR3 DNA sequence: TGCGCCAGCAGCTTGCGGCAGGGATCCTACGAGCAGTACTTC. This codes for CASSLRQGSYEQYF.

This chain links TRBV25-1 with TRBJ2-2, with D unresolved. The CDR3 length is 12 residues. CDR1 MGHDK and CDR2 SYGVNS come from the germline V gene. Trimming removed 6 bases from V and 6 bases from J, with 8 bases in between. CDR3 DNA sequence: TGTGCCAGCAGCCCTCTCCCCGGGGAGCTGTTTTTT. It encodes CASSPLPGELFF.